One T cell receptor beta chain is described in this entry. No cognate antigen has been identified for it. No quality values exist for individual bases; no much larger clone is one base distant. The collaborating institutions used their own protocols to collect whole blood in K2EDTA tubes. For TCRbeta analysis, collaborators shipped samples in one of three forms: frozen whole blood, isolated PBMCs, or DNA extracted from either of those sample types. The immunoSEQ Assay, a bias-controlled multiplex PCR, was used to amplify TCRbeta CDR3 regions from genomic DNA. As for how the authors treated the data: The number of nucleated cells in each sample was estimated by amplification of reference gene primers within the assay. To quantify the absolute abundance of each unique TCRbeta CDR3 rearrangement, sequence reads were collapsed and filtered. Productive Simpson clonality was computed per sample as the square root of Simpson's diversity index over productive rearrangements. The immuneACCESS repertoire file appears here via TCRdb, limited to in-frame rearrangements. These files lack a portion of the clones; in checked studies, under half of the deficit traces to unresolved V genes, and the cause of the others is not known. The V and J calls and clone size were taken over from that table, and D and trimming were inferred from the DNA. The sample contains about 180,000 clones, around 87% of them found a single time. Nearly 2.5% of the sample is taken by the ten largest.

These data originate in a study of blood T cell repertoires in COVID-19 (dated by TCRdb to about 2020). Some background on the complete study: Samples from collaborators originated in the United States, Italy and Spain and spanned both the acute and convalescent phases of COVID-19. Samples were obtained from the ongoing ImmuneRACE study (first 160 participants) and from about 1,300 subjects provided by 6 global collaborators. The repertoires were released in a freely available public database meant as a resource for research on the immune response to SARS-CoV-2. Subjects who had been exposed to COVID-19, were actively infected with it, or had recovered from it provided the deeply sampled blood TCRbeta repertoires that made up the dataset. The material from the prospective study consisted of cDNA or gDNA derived from T cells, B-cell-depleted T cells, or PBMCs. Sample metadata almost always included a de-identified subject ID, COVID-19 status, age in years and sex. Where HLA class I and class II types were available, the types were taken from metadata supplied by the sample provider, not from assay-based typing. The study at large found these results: The amount of clinical and demographic metadata varied by source and participant and was provided uncurated.

V loses 3 bases, J loses 7 bases, and the germline ends lie 12 bases apart. Measured from the cysteine to the phenylalanine, the CDR3 is 13 residues long. The read is trimmed to its CDR3 DNA, 39 bases read in frame from base 1. The source is a man between 40 and 49 years old with active or convalescent COVID-19. The sample consisted of peripheral blood. The rearranged segments are TRBV12-3 or TRBV12-4 and TRBJ1-2; TRBD1 is perhaps the D gene, given 5 matching bases. The nucleotide sequence is TGTGCCAGCAGTTTCAGGGTAACGGGTGGCTACACCTTC. Its translation is CASSFRVTGGYTF.